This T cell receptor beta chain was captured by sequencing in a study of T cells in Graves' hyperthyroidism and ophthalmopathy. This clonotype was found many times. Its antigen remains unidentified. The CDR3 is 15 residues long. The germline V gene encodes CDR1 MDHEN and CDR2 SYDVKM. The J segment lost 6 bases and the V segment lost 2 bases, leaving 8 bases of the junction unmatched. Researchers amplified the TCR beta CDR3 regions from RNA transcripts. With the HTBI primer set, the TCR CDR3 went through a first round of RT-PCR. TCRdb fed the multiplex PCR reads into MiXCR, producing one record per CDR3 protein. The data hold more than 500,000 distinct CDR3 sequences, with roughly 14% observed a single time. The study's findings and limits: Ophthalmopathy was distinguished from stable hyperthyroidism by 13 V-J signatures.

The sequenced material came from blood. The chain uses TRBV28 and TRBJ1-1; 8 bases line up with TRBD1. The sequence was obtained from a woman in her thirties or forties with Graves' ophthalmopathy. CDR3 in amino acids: CASSLGGQGAAEAFF. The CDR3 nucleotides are TGTGCCAGCAGTTTAGGCGGGCAGGGGGCTGCTGAAGCTTTCTTT.